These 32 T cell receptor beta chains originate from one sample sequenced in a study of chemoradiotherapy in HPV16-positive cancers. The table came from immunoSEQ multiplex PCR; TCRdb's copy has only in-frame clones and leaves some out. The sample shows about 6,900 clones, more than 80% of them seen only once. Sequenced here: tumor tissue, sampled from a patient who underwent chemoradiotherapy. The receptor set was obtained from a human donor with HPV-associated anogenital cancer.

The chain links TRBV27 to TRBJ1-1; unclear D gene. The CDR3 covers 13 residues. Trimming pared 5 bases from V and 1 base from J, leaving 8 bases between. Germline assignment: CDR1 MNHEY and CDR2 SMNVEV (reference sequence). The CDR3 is CASSPIANTEAFF. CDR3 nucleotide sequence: TGTGCCAGCAGTCCCATAGCGAACACTGAAGCTTTCTTT.

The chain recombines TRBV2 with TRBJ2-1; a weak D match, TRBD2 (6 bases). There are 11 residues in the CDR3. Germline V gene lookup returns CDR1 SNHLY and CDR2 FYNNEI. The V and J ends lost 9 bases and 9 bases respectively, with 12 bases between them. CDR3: CASRLVGEQFF. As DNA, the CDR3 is TGTGCCAGTAGACTAGTCGGTGAGCAGTTCTTC.

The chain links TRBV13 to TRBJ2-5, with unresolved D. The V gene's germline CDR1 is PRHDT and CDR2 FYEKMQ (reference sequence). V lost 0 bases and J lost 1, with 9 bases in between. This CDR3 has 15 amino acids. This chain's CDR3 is CASSLGQGVQETQYF. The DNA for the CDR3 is TGTGCCAGCAGCTTAGGCCAAGGAGTCCAAGAGACCCAGTACTTC.

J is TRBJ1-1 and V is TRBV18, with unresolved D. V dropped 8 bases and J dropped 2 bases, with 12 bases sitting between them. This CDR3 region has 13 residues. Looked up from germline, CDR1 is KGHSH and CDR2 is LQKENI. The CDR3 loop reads CASGGQVNTEAFF. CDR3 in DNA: TGTGCCAGCGGTGGGCAGGTAAACACTGAAGCTTTCTTT.

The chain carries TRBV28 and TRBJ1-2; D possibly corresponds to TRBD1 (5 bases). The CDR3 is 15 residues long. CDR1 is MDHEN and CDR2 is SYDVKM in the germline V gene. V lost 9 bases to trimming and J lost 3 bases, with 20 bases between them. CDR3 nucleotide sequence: TGTGCCAGTTCAGGCAGGGAGGGAGGGTACTATGGCTACACCTTC. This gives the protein CASSGREGGYYGYTF.

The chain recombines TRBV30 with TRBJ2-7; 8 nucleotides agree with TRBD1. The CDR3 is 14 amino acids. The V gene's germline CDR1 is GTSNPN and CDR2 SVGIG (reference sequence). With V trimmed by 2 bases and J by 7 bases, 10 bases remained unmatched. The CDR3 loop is CAWSRMDRAGEQYF. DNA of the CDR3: TGTGCCTGGAGTCGCATGGACAGGGCGGGGGAGCAGTACTTC.

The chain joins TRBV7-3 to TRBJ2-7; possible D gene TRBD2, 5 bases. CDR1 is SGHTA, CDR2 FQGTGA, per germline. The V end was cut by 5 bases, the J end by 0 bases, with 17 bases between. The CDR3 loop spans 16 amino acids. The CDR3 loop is CASSRTAGGSSYEQYF. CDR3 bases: TGTGCCAGCAGCCGCACGGCGGGCGGAAGCTCCTACGAGCAGTACTTC. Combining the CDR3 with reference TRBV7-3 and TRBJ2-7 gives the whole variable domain GAGVSQTPSNKVTEKGKYVELRCDPISGHTALYWYRQSLGQGPEFLIYFQGTGAADDSGLPNDRFFAVRPEGSVSTLKIQRTERGDSAVYLCASSRTAGGSSYEQYFGPGTRLTVT.

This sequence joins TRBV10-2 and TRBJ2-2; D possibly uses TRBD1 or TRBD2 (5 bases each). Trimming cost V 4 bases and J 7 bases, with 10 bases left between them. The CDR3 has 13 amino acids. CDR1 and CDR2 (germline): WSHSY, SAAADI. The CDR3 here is CASSGGPGGELFF. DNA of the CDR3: TGCGCCAGCAGTGGGGGACCGGGCGGGGAGCTGTTTTTT.

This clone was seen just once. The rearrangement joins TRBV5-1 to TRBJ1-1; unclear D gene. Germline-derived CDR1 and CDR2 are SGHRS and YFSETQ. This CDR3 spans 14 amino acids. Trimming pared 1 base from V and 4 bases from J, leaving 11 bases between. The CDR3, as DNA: TGCGCCAGCAGCTTGTTTGGGGTAGGCACTGAAGCTTTCTTT. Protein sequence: CASSLFGVGTEAFF.

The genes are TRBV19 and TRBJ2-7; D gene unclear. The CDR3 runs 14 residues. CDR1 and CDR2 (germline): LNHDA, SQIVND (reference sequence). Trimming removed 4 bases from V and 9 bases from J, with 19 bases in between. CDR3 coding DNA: TGTGCCAGTAGTAGCCCCGATGGAAGCGTGGCGCAGTACTTC. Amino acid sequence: CASSSPDGSVAQYF.

CDR3 DNA sequence: TGTGCCAGCAGTTTATCGTGGGTGGGGGGGAGAAACACTGAAGCTTTCTTT. Its protein is CASSLSWVGGRNTEAFF. The gene calls are TRBV27 and TRBJ1-1, with D possibly being TRBD1 (5 bases). V lost 0 bases and J 2 bases, leaving 16 bases between the germline ends. This CDR3 spans 17 amino acids. Per germline, CDR1 MNHEY and CDR2 SMNVEV (reference sequence).

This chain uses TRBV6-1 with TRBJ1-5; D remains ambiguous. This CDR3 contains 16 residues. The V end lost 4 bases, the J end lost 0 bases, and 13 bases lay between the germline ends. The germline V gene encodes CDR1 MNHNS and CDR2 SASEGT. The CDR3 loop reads CASSGAGYYSNQPQHF. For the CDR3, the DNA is TGTGCCAGCAGTGGGGCAGGTTATTATAGCAATCAGCCCCAGCATTTT.

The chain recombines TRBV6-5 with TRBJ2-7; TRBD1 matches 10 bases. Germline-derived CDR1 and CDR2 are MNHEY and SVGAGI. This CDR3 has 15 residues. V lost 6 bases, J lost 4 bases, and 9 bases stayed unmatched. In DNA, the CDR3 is TGTGCCAGCAGACCCGGGACAGGGGTGGGTTACGAGCAGTACTTC. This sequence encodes CASRPGTGVGYEQYF.

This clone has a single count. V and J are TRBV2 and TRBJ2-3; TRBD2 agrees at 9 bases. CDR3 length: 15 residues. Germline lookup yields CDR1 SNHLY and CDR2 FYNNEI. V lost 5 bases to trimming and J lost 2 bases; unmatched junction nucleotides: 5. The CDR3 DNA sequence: TGTGCCAGCAGTTCCAGACTAGCGGACACAGATACGCAGTATTTT. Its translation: CASSSRLADTDTQYF. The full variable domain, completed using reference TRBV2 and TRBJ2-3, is EPEVTQTPSHQVTQMGQEVILRCVPISNHLYFYWYRQILGQKVEFLVSFYNNEISEKSEIFDDQFSVERPDGSNFTLKIRSTKLEDSAMYFCASSSRLADTDTQYFGPGTRLTVL.

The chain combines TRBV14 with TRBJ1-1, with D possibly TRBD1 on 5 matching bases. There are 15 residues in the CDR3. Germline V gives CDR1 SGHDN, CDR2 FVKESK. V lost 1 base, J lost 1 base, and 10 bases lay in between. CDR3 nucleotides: TGTGCCAGCAGCCAAGCACGACAGAGGAACACTGAAGCTTTCTTT. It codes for CASSQARQRNTEAFF.

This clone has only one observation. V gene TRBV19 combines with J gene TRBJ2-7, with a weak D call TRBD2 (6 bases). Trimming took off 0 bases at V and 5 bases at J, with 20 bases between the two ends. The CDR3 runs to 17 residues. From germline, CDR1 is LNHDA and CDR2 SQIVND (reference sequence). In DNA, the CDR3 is TGTGCCAGTAGTATAGATCGGGTCGGCGGGGCACCGAACGAGCAGTACTTC. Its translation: CASSIDRVGGAPNEQYF.

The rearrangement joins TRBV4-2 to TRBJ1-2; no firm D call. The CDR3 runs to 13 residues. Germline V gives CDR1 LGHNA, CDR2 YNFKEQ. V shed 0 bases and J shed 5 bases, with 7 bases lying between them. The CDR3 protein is CASSQDFRYGYTF. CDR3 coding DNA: TGTGCCAGCAGCCAAGATTTTCGGTATGGCTACACCTTC.

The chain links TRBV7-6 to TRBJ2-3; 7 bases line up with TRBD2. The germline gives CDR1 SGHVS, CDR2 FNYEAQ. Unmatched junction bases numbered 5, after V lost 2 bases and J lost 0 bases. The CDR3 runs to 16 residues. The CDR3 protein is CASSLMVAGSTDTQYF. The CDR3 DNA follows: TGTGCCAGCAGCTTAATGGTAGCGGGTAGCACAGATACGCAGTATTTT.

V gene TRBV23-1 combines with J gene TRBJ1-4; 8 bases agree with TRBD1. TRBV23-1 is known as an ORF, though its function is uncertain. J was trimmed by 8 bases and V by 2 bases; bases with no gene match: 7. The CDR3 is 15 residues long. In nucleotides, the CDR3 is TGCGCCAGCAGTCAACTAGGACAGGGAGAGGAAAAACTGTTTTTT. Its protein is CASSQLGQGEEKLFF.

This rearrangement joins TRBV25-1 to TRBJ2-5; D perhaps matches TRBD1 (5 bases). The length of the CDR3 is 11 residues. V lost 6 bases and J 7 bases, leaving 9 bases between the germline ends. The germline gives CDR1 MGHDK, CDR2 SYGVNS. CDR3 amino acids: CASRDSATQYF. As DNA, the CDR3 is TGTGCCAGCAGAGACAGTGCGACCCAGTACTTC.

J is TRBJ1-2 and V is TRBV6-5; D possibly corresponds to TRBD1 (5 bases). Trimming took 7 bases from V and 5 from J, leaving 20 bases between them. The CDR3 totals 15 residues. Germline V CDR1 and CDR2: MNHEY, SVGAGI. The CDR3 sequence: CASTLGRTRGYGYTF. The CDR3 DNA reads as TGTGCCAGCACCCTGGGGCGGACTAGAGGGTATGGCTACACCTTC.

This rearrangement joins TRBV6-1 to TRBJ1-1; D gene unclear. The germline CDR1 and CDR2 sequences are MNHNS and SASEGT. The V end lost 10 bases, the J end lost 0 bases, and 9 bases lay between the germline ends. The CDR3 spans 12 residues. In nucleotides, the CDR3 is TGTGCCACCCGAACAATGAACACTGAAGCTTTCTTT. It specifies CATRTMNTEAFF.

CDR3: CASTLKRGTGRLNEQFF. The CDR3, as DNA: TGTGCCAGCACCCTGAAGCGGGGGACAGGGAGATTGAATGAGCAGTTCTTC. J is TRBJ2-1 and V is TRBV2; TRBD1 is a possible D gene (9 bases). V lost 7 bases and J 7 bases, leaving 26 bases between the germline ends. This CDR3 comprises 17 residues. Germline V gives CDR1 SNHLY, CDR2 FYNNEI.

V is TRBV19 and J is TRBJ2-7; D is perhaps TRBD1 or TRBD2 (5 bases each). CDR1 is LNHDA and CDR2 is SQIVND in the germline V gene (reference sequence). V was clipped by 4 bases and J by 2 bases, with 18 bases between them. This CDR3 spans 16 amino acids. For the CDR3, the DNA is TGTGCCAGTAGTAGGGGCTCCGGGACCGCGGCCTACGAGCAGTACTTC. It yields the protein CASSRGSGTAAYEQYF.

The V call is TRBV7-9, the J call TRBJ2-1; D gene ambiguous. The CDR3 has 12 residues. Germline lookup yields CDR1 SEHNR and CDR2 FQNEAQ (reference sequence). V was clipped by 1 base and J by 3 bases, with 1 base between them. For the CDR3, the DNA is TGTGCCAGCAGCTTAGGCTACAATGAGCAGTTCTTC. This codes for CASSLGYNEQFF.

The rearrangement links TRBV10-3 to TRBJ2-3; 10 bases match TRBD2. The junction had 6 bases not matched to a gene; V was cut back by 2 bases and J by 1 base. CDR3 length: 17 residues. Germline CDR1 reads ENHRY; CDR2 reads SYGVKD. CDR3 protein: CAISETSSGSGTDTQYF. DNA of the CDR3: TGTGCCATCAGTGAGACGTCTAGCGGGAGCGGCACAGATACGCAGTATTTT.

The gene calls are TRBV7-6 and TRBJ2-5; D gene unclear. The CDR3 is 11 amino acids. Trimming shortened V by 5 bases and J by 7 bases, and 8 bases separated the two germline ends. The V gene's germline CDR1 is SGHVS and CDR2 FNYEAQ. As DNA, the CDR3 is TGTGCCAGCAGCCCGGGTCGGACCCAGTACTTC. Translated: CASSPGRTQYF.

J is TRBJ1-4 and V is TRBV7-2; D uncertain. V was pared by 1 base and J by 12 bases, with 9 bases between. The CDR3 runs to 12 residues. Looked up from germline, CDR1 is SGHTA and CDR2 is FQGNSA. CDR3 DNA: TGTGCCAGCAGCTTAGGATTCACGGAACTGTTTTTT. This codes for CASSLGFTELFF.

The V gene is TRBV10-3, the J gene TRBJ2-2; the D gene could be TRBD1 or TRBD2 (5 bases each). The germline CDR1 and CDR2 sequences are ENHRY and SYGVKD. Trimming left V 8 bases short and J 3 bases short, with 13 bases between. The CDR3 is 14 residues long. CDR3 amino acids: CAISGRVDTGELFF. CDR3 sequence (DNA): TGTGCCATCTCAGGGCGGGTAGACACCGGGGAGCTGTTTTTT.

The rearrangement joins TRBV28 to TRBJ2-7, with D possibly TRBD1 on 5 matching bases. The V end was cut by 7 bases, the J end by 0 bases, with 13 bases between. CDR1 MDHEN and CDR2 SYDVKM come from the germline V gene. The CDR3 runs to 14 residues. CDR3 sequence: CASTQQASSYEQYF. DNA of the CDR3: TGTGCCAGCACCCAACAGGCAAGCTCCTACGAGCAGTACTTC. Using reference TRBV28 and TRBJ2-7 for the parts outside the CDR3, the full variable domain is DVKVTQSSRYLVKRTGEKVFLECVQDMDHENMFWYRQDPGLGLRLIYFSYDVKMKEKGDIPEGYSVSREKKERFSLILESASTNQTSMYLCASTQQASSYEQYFGPGTRLTVT.

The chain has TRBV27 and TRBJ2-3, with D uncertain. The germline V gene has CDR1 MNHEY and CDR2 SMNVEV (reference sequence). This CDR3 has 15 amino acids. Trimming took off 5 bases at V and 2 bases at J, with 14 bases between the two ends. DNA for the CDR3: TGTGCCAGCAGTCGGATCTCCCCCACCACAGATACGCAGTATTTT. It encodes CASSRISPTTDTQYF.

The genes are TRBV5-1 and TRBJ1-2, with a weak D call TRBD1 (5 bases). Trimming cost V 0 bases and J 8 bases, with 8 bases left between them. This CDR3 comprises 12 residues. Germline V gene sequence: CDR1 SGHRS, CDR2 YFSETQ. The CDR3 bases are TGCGCCAGCAGCTTGGATGGGGACGGCTACACCTTC. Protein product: CASSLDGDGYTF.